The 4 T cell receptor beta chains given below trace back to one sample, sequenced in a study of shared T cell receptors in the human thymus. TCRdb's copy holds only in-frame clones and misses some; the assay was immunoSEQ multiplex PCR. The sample has under 450,000 clones; 85% to 95% are singletons. The sequencing sample was made of thymocytes. These receptors all come from a human donor.

CDR3 in DNA: TGTGCCAGCACCACTTACCGTGGCTACGAGCAGTACTTC. Its protein product is CASTTYRGYEQYF. The chain has TRBV25-1 and TRBJ2-7, with D hard to call. The V gene's germline CDR1 is MGHDK and CDR2 SYGVNS. CDR3 length: 13 amino acids. The ends were cut back, 7 bases at V and 3 bases at J, with 13 bases in the middle.

The chain carries TRBV4-2 and TRBJ2-4; TRBD2 is a possible D gene (5 bases). This CDR3 is built from 15 residues. Germline loops: CDR1 LGHNA, CDR2 YNFKEQ. V lost 2 bases and J 3 bases, leaving 11 bases between the germline ends. CDR3 protein: CASSQPLASKNIQYF. Here the CDR3 DNA reads TGTGCCAGCAGCCAACCTTTAGCGAGCAAAAACATTCAGTACTTC.

This clone was picked up one time. The chain carries TRBV6-6 and TRBJ2-7, with D possibly TRBD1 on 6 matching bases. Trimming took off 6 bases at V and 3 bases at J, with 9 bases between the two ends. Germline V gene sequence: CDR1 MNHNY, CDR2 SVGAGI (reference sequence). The CDR3 extends over 12 amino acids. The CDR3 region is CASRRTDYEQYF. CDR3 bases: TGTGCCAGCAGGCGGACAGACTACGAGCAGTACTTC.

The chain recombines TRBV5-4 with TRBJ2-2, with unresolved D. V lost 0 bases and J 7 bases, leaving 7 bases between the germline ends. Germline lookup yields CDR1 SGHNT and CDR2 YYREEE (reference sequence). The CDR3 runs 13 residues. CDR3 sequence reads: CASSLGVVGELFF. CDR3 DNA sequence: TGTGCCAGCAGCTTGGGGGTCGTCGGGGAGCTGTTTTTT.